Shown below are 17 T cell receptor beta chains from a single sample sequenced in a study of cytomegalovirus exposure and HLA in healthy donors. PCR was performed using 60 Vbeta and 13 Jbeta primers. Measured with immunoSEQ multiplex PCR; TCRdb has only the in-frame clones, and not every one. This sample yields 150,000 to 200,000 clones, of which about 81% are seen a single time; under 2% belongs to the top ten. Sequencing was carried out using PBMCs. Source of these receptors: a woman between 18 and 29 years old in good health and CMV-seronegative.

This sequence joins TRBV28 and TRBJ2-5; 9 positions match TRBD2. Judging by the DNA end, TRBJ2-7 fits better; the J call may be wrong. The length of the CDR3 is 14 residues. Germline V gene lookup returns CDR1 MDHEN and CDR2 SYDVKM. CDR3 loop: CASSFGGRAYEQYF. For the CDR3, the DNA is TGTGCCAGCAGTTTCGGCGGGAGGGCCTACGAGCAGTACTTC.

This clone was counted a few times. V and J are TRBV6-1 and TRBJ2-1; 7 bases agree with TRBD2. This CDR3 spans 13 amino acids. V lost 9 bases and J lost 5; bases outside the gene matches: 7. From germline, CDR1 is MNHNS and CDR2 SASEGT. Written as DNA, the CDR3 is TGTGCCAGTACCGGGACTAATGACAATGAGCAGTTCTTC. Translation: CASTGTNDNEQFF.

This clone was counted only a few times. The chain recombines TRBV5-1 with TRBJ2-6; 7 bases align to TRBD1. V lost 3 bases and J lost 4; bases outside the gene matches: 13. The CDR3 has 18 amino acids. The V gene's germline CDR1 is SGHRS and CDR2 YFSETQ. This CDR3 reads CASSSARTGTSGANVLTF. CDR3 in DNA: TGCGCCAGCAGCTCGGCTCGGACAGGTACCTCGGGGGCCAACGTCCTGACTTTC.

The chain combines TRBV7-8 with TRBJ2-1; 11 nucleotides agree with TRBD2. CDR1 and CDR2 from the germline V gene are SGHVS and FQNEAQ. The CDR3 has 14 residues. V was clipped by 5 bases and J by 6 bases; unmatched bases: 3. CDR3 bases: TGTGCCAGCAGCCTTAGCGGGGGGGCCAATGAGCAGTTCTTC. Translating gives CASSLSGGANEQFF.

The chain joins TRBV5-4 to TRBJ2-2; weak D call: TRBD1 (6 bases). There are 15 residues in the CDR3. The V end was cut by 3 bases, the J end by 2 bases, with 11 bases between. CDR1 and CDR2 (germline): SGHNT, YYREEE (reference sequence). CDR3 sequence reads: CASSSTGSNTGELFF. The CDR3 nucleotides are TGTGCCAGCAGCTCTACAGGGTCCAACACCGGGGAGCTGTTTTTT.

The chain joins TRBV5-1 to TRBJ1-1, with a weak D call TRBD1 (6 bases). The length of the CDR3 is 15 residues. Germline lookup yields CDR1 SGHRS and CDR2 YFSETQ. Trimming took 3 bases from V and 4 from J, leaving 16 bases between them. The CDR3 region is CASSSQQGVGTEAFF. CDR3 bases: TGCGCCAGCAGCTCCCAACAGGGCGTCGGCACTGAAGCTTTCTTT.

The chain is built from TRBV5-1 and TRBJ2-1; no reliable D call. The CDR3 is 14 amino acids. V was trimmed by 0 bases and J by 2 bases, leaving 6 bases between them. Germline V lookup: CDR1 SGHRS, CDR2 YFSETQ. CDR3 region: CASSLGATYNEQFF. The CDR3 nucleotides read TGCGCCAGCAGCTTGGGGGCAACCTACAATGAGCAGTTCTTC.

This chain links TRBV9 with TRBJ2-3; D unresolved. Germline CDR1 SGDLS, CDR2 YYNGEE. Trimming left V 0 bases short and J 2 bases short, with 10 bases between. This CDR3 has 15 amino acids. CDR3: CASSVDQALTDTQYF. CDR3 nucleotide sequence: TGTGCCAGCAGCGTAGATCAGGCCCTCACAGATACGCAGTATTTT.

This chain uses TRBV18 with TRBJ1-2, with 9 bases fitting TRBD1. This CDR3 region has 15 residues. Germline V gene data show CDR1 as KGHSH and CDR2 as LQKENI. V lost 5 bases to trimming and J lost 4 bases; unmatched junction nucleotides: 8. In DNA form, the CDR3 reads TGTGCCAGCTCATCCGCCGGGACAGGGCGCTATGGCTACACCTTC. Translation: CASSSAGTGRYGYTF.

V usage is TRBV5-1 and J usage is TRBJ1-4, with D hard to call. V lost 7 bases and J 7 bases, leaving 11 bases between the germline ends. Germline values: CDR1 SGHRS, CDR2 YFSETQ. This CDR3 contains 12 residues. CDR3 sequence reads: CASRGSGEKLFF. The DNA of the CDR3 is TGCGCCAGCCGCGGGTCCGGTGAAAAACTGTTTTTT.

The rearrangement uses TRBV18 and TRBJ2-1; 13 bases align to TRBD2. The CDR3 length is 17 residues. CDR1 and CDR2 from the germline V gene are KGHSH and LQKENI. J gave up 4 bases and V 4 bases, and 7 bases lay outside the gene matches. This chain's CDR3 is CASSRRTSGSGYNEQFF. In DNA, the CDR3 is TGTGCCAGCTCACGTAGGACTAGCGGGAGCGGATACAATGAGCAGTTCTTC.

The chain uses TRBV27 and TRBJ1-3; a possible D gene is TRBD1 (5 bases). The CDR3 is 16 residues long. The ends were cut back, 5 bases at V and 0 bases at J, with 14 bases in the middle. Germline values: CDR1 MNHEY, CDR2 SMNVEV (reference sequence). Here the CDR3 DNA reads TGTGCCAGCAGTCAAAAGGGGCCGTACTCTGGAAACACCATATATTTT. It yields the protein CASSQKGPYSGNTIYF.

The chain is built from TRBV5-1 and TRBJ2-1, with 11 nucleotides matching TRBD2. The CDR3 extends over 17 amino acids. The germline V gene has CDR1 SGHRS and CDR2 YFSETQ. V was pared by 3 bases and J by 0 bases, with 5 bases of the junction left unmatched. CDR3 amino acids: CASSSSGGLHSYNEQFF. The CDR3 nucleotides are TGCGCCAGCAGCTCTAGCGGGGGGCTCCACTCCTACAATGAGCAGTTCTTC.

The V call is TRBV7-3, the J call TRBJ2-1; 7 bases agree with TRBD2. With V trimmed by 3 bases and J by 9 bases, 5 bases remained unmatched. Germline CDR1 reads SGHTA; CDR2 reads FQGTGA. The CDR3 consists of 13 residues. CDR3 loop: CASSLGGITEQFF. In DNA form, the CDR3 reads TGTGCCAGCAGCTTGGGGGGGATTACTGAGCAGTTCTTC.

This chain uses TRBV11-2 with TRBJ2-7; D gene ambiguous. V lost 0 bases and J 3 bases, leaving 9 bases between the germline ends. Looked up from germline, CDR1 is SGHAT and CDR2 is FQNNGV. The CDR3 loop spans 14 amino acids. The DNA of the CDR3 is TGTGCCAGCAGCTTAGATCGATACAGCTACGAGCAGTACTTC. Amino acid sequence: CASSLDRYSYEQYF.

This clone was counted only a few times. The chain couples TRBV4-2 to TRBJ2-1; D call uncertain. This CDR3 is 13 amino acids long. The ends were cut back, 1 base at V and 8 bases at J, with 9 bases in the middle. Germline CDR1 and CDR2: LGHNA and YNFKEQ. CDR3 region: CASSQGTTYEQFF. As DNA, the CDR3 is TGTGCCAGCAGCCAAGGTACTACCTATGAGCAGTTCTTC.

The rearrangement links TRBV18 to TRBJ2-1; 10 positions match TRBD1. The germline V gene has CDR1 KGHSH and CDR2 LQKENI. The CDR3 is 15 amino acids. The trim removed 3 bases at V and 7 bases at J, leaving 6 bases unmatched. This CDR3 reads CASSPDRGLLNEQFF. CDR3 coding DNA: TGTGCCAGCTCACCCGACAGGGGGCTTTTAAATGAGCAGTTCTTC.